The 10 T cell receptor beta chains below were found in one sample sequenced in a study of beta chain features in type 1 diabetes. The study reverse transcribed the entire isolated RNA, so it sequenced expressed TCRB transcripts. TCRdb's copy holds only in-frame clones and misses some; the assay was immunoSEQ multiplex PCR. Among 200,000 to 250,000 clones listed, 14% were seen once. Sequenced input: naive CD4+ T cells from blood. The source of these receptors is a woman in her thirties or forties in good health.

The V call is TRBV9, the J call TRBJ1-6; 7 bases map to TRBD1. The J segment lost 9 bases and the V segment lost 3 bases, leaving 9 bases of the junction unmatched. CDR1 is SGDLS and CDR2 is YYNGEE in the germline V gene. This CDR3 is built from 15 residues. Here the CDR3 DNA reads TGTGCCAGCAGCGGCGCCGGGACAGCGGCTTCACCCCTCCACTTT. It is translated as CASSGAGTAASPLHF. Combining the CDR3 with reference TRBV9 and TRBJ1-6 gives the whole variable domain DSGVTQTPKHLITATGQRVTLRCSPRSGDLSVYWYQQSLDQGLQFLIQYYNGEERAKGNILERFSAQQFPDLHSELNLSSLELGDSALYFCASSGAGTAASPLHFGNGTRLTVT.

V gene TRBV7-2 combines with J gene TRBJ2-7, with D perhaps TRBD2 (5 bases). The CDR3 runs 15 residues. Germline V gene sequence: CDR1 SGHTA, CDR2 FQGNSA. Deletions cut 0 bases from V and 1 base from J, with 10 bases between. CDR3 residues: CASSLAGLASYEQYF. As DNA, the CDR3 is TGTGCCAGCAGCTTAGCAGGGCTAGCTTCCTACGAGCAGTACTTC.

The genes are TRBV6-1 and TRBJ1-3; 12 positions agree with TRBD1. The V segment lost 4 bases and the J segment 3 bases; nucleotides outside the gene matches: 4. Germline CDR1 and CDR2: MNHNS and SASEGT. The CDR3 spans 16 residues. CDR3 residues: CASSVGTGGGGNTIYF. The CDR3 coding sequence is TGTGCCAGCAGTGTGGGGACAGGGGGCGGTGGAAACACCATATATTTT.

This clone showed up just a few times. CDR3 sequence reads: CASSYSQGTAGNTIYF. CDR3 nucleotides: TGTGCCAGCAGTTACTCACAAGGGACAGCTGGAAACACCATATATTTT. The chain uses TRBV6-5 and TRBJ1-3; 7 bases align to TRBD1. The V segment lost 0 bases and the J segment 2 bases; nucleotides outside the gene matches: 4. This CDR3 has 16 residues. CDR1 and CDR2 (germline): MNHEY, SVGAGI.

This clone has just a few counts. The V gene is TRBV7-6, the J gene TRBJ1-5, with TRBD1 matching over 7 bases. Trimming cost V 1 base and J 0 bases; bases outside gene matches: 3. Germline loops: CDR1 SGHVS, CDR2 FNYEAQ. This CDR3 comprises 16 residues. The CDR3 loop is CASSLDRGPSNQPQHF. CDR3 nucleotide sequence: TGTGCCAGCAGCTTAGACAGGGGCCCTAGCAATCAGCCCCAGCATTTT.

The chain carries TRBV9 and TRBJ1-2; weak D call: TRBD1 (5 bases). Deletions cut 0 bases from V and 8 bases from J, with 11 bases between. Germline assignment: CDR1 SGDLS and CDR2 YYNGEE. This CDR3 is built from 13 residues. CDR3 sequence: CASSVVSGSGYTF. In nucleotides, the CDR3 is TGTGCCAGCAGCGTAGTGTCAGGGTCCGGCTACACCTTC. Supplemented by reference TRBV9 and TRBJ1-2, the full variable domain reads DSGVTQTPKHLITATGQRVTLRCSPRSGDLSVYWYQQSLDQGLQFLIQYYNGEERAKGNILERFSAQQFPDLHSELNLSSLELGDSALYFCASSVVSGSGYTFGSGTRLTVV.

The chain employs TRBV6-5 and TRBJ1-1; TRBD1 matches at 7 bases. The CDR3 contains 14 residues. V lost 4 bases, J lost 1 base, and 3 bases stayed unmatched. Per germline, CDR1 MNHEY and CDR2 SVGAGI. CDR3 DNA: TGTGCCAGCAGTTCGGGACAGCCGAACACTGAAGCTTTCTTT. It specifies CASSSGQPNTEAFF.

The chain links TRBV5-1 to TRBJ1-2; 9 bases align to TRBD1. Germline V lookup: CDR1 SGHRS, CDR2 YFSETQ. The CDR3 has 14 amino acids. V trimming: 4 bases; J trimming: 2 bases; junction bases outside the gene matches: 3. As DNA, the CDR3 is TGCGCCAGCAGCACCGGGACAGGGAACTATGGCTACACCTTC. This sequence encodes CASSTGTGNYGYTF.

A few counts support this clone. The genes are TRBV9 and TRBJ2-5, with unresolved D. V gave up 0 bases and J gave up 4 bases, with 10 bases separating them. The CDR3 runs to 14 residues. Germline CDR1 and CDR2: SGDLS and YYNGEE. The CDR3 DNA reads TGTGCCAGCAGCGTAGGTCGCCGCGGAGAGACCCAGTACTTC. Translation: CASSVGRRGETQYF.

This clone was seen more than once but under ten times. The chain recombines TRBV11-2 with TRBJ2-1; 9 bases line up with TRBD2. The germline CDR1 and CDR2 sequences are SGHAT and FQNNGV. This CDR3 spans 14 amino acids. V trimming: 5 bases; J trimming: 9 bases; junction bases outside the gene matches: 8. As DNA, the CDR3 is TGTGCCAGCAGCCCAGGACTAGCGAAGGGTGAGCAGTTCTTC. This sequence encodes CASSPGLAKGEQFF.